This T cell receptor beta chain was profiled in a study of T cells in Graves' hyperthyroidism and ophthalmopathy. Study-level points and caveats: Ophthalmopathy was identified by the model a median approximately 6.4 months ahead of onset. Most thyroid clonotypes expanded above 0.001 were also detected in blood.

Patients were aged 18 to 65, had disease duration under 2 months, and had newly diagnosed hyperthyroidism. With respect to this clonotype: Its matching antigen is unknown.

RNA transcripts provided the source from which TCR beta CDR3 regions were amplified. HTBI primers were employed in a first-round RT-PCR of the TCR CDR3. TCRdb processed the multiplex PCR reads anew with MiXCR; each CDR3 protein has one entry. In the table there are a few hundred thousand distinct CDR3 sequences, 25% of which are singletons. The V end lost 3 bases, the J end lost 3 bases, and 8 bases lay between the germline ends. Germline CDR1 and CDR2: DFQATT and SNEGSKA (reference sequence). The length of the CDR3 is 12 residues. This TCR came from a man in his forties or fifties with Graves' hyperthyroidism. What was sequenced was blood. V and J are TRBV20-1 and TRBJ1-1; TRBD1 might be the D (5 bases). For the CDR3, the DNA is TGCAGTGCTAGGGGGGGATACACTGAAGCTTTCTTT. The encoded protein is CSARGGYTEAFF.